This T cell receptor beta chain was found in a study of T cell changes during pregnancy in multiple sclerosis. Unmatched junction bases numbered 1, after V lost 1 base and J lost 2 bases. Germline CDR1 and CDR2: LGHNA and YSLEER. CDR3 length equals 14 residues. TCRdb's copy holds only in-frame clones and misses some; the assay was immunoSEQ multiplex PCR. This sample has 15,000 or so clones, with 84% found just once. The material sequenced was CD8+ T cells from peripheral blood mononuclear cells, taken in the second trimester of pregnancy. The sequence was obtained from a female donor in good health, enrolled as a control in a pregnancy study. V is TRBV4-3 and J is TRBJ2-5; 7 bases match TRBD2. Written as DNA, the CDR3 is TGCGCCAGCAGCCAAGGGGGGGGGCAAGAGACCCAGTACTTC. Amino acids: CASSQGGGQETQYF.